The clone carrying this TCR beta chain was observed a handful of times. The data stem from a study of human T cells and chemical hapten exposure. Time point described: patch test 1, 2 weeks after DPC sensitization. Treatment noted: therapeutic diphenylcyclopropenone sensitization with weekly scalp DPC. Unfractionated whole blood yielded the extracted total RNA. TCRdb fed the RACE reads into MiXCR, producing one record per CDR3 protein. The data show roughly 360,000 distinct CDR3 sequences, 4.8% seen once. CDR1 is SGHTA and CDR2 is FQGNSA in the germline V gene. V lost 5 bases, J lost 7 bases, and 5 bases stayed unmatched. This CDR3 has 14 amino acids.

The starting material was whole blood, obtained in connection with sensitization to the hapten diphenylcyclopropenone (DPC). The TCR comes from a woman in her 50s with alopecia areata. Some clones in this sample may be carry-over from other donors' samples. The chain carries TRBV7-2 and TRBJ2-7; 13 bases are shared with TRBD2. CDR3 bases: TGTGCCAGCAGCCCTAGGGGACTAGCGGGGGAGCAGTACTTC. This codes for CASSPRGLAGEQYF.